Here is one T cell receptor beta chain with its context. Profiling relied on immunoSEQ multiplex PCR, and the TCRdb table lists in-frame clones only, not all of them. The sample lists a few million clones, roughly nine tenths occurring once. The data stem from a study of shared clonotypes between healthy human individuals. Subsets obtained from CD4+ cells comprised CD45RA+ naive and CD45RA-negative memory cells. Sequenced sample: naive CD4+ T cells sorted from blood. Indicated subset: CD45RA+ positively selected. The TCR was taken from a man in his late teens or twenties in good health.

The CDR3 loop reads CASSWGTGDSNQPQHF. DNA for the CDR3: TGTGCCAGCAGCTGGGGTACAGGGGATAGCAATCAGCCCCAGCATTTT. V is TRBV5-6 and J is TRBJ1-5, with TRBD1 matching over 7 bases. Unmatched junction bases numbered 6, after V lost 3 bases and J lost 0 bases. The CDR3 has 16 amino acids. Germline CDR1 is SGHDT and CDR2 is YYEEEE. Filled out from reference TRBV5-6 and TRBJ1-5, the complete variable domain reads DAGVTQSPTHLIKTRGQQVTLRCSPKSGHDTVSWYQQALGQGPQFIFQYYEEEERQRGNFPDRFSGHQFPNYSSELNVNALLLGDSALYLCASSWGTGDSNQPQHFGDGTRLSIL.